This T cell receptor beta chain derives from a study of T cell responses to AZD1222 COVID-19 vaccine. Whole-study findings and limits: Distributed over spike, vaccine-associated CD4 TCRs predominated at 160-218 and 743-854. Close to half of spike-specific TCRs reportedly recognize unmutated variant regions. Samples come after the peak T cell response, not at day 14. The sample set comprised mostly white British donors with more females, and clonal diversity was possibly underestimated.

Concerning this clone: Antigen unknown.

TCRdb's copy holds only in-frame clones and misses some; the assay was immunoSEQ multiplex PCR. The data show some 74,000 clones, 70% to 90% seen once. Germline V gene sequence: CDR1 SGHVS, CDR2 FNYEAQ. The J segment lost 4 bases and the V segment lost 0 bases, leaving 5 bases of the junction unmatched. The CDR3 loop spans 15 amino acids. This clonotype was obtained from an adult who received the AZD1222 COVID-19 vaccine. The sample here was peripheral blood, taken 28 days after the second AZD1222 dose. The chain is built from TRBV7-6 and TRBJ2-7; TRBD2 agrees at 8 bases. In DNA, the CDR3 is TGTGCCAGCAGCTTAGCGGATAGCGGGGCGTACGAGCAGTACTTC. Its translation: CASSLADSGAYEQYF.